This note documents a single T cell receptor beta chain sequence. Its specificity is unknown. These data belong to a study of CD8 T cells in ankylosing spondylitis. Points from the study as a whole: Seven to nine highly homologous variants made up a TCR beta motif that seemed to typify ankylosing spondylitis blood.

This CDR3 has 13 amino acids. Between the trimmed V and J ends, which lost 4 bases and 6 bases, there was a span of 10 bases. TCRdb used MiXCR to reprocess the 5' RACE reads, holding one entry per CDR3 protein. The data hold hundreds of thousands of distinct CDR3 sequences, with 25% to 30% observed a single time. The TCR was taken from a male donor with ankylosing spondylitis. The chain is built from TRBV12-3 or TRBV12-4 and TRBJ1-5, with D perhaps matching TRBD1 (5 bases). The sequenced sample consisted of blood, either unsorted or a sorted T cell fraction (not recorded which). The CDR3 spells CASSYQGGQPQHF. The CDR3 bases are TGTGCCAGCAGTTACCAGGGAGGTCAGCCCCAGCATTTT.